In this sample, the clone carrying this T cell receptor (beta chain) turned up once. Antigen: not known. Individuals having autoimmune disease history or systemic immunosuppression were not enrolled. These data originate in a study of OX40 agonist ivuxolimab in advanced cancers. Background on the study: Prior therapy, whether anti-PD-1, anti-PD-L1 or anti-CTLA-4, was allowed, and less than 45% had some. Findings and caveats of the study: At doses 0.1 to 3.0 mg/kg, CD4+ and CD8+ clones expanded.

Trimming stripped 0 bases from V and 0 bases from J, with 3 bases between. The germline V gene has CDR1 SGHNT and CDR2 YENEEA. CDR3 length: 13 amino acids. The repertoire was sequenced with immunoSEQ multiplex PCR; TCRdb's copy has only in-frame clones and lacks some. The sample carries under 11,000 clones, about three quarters recorded once. The input for sequencing was CD4+ or CD8+ T cells sorted from blood, taken in a trial of the OX40 agonist ivuxolimab. The source is an adult with an advanced solid tumor such as melanoma, head and neck, liver or kidney cancer. The V gene is TRBV11-3, the J gene TRBJ2-7; D unresolved. This chain's CDR3 is CASSLDVSYEQYF. The CDR3 DNA follows: TGTGCCAGCAGCTTAGACGTCTCCTACGAGCAGTACTTC.